This TCR beta chain originates from a study of beta chain features in type 1 diabetes. The whole isolated RNA underwent reverse transcription, so sequencing captured expressed TCRB transcripts. Data came from immunoSEQ multiplex PCR; TCRdb stores just in-frame clones and leaves some out. The sample shows hundreds of thousands of clones, roughly 16% of them seen only once. Per donor, one heparinised blood draw averaged roughly 120 mL. It was via CD45RO/CCR7/CD25/CD127/CD95/CD27 that CD4+ naive, central memory, regulatory and stem cell-like memory cells were sorted. This clone has just a few counts. Its antigen is undetermined. General study results and limits: Relative to healthy donors, patients appeared to have naive, central memory and Treg TCRB repertoires that were more similar. Whatever favoring of shorter templates PCR might show would apply equally to patients and controls.

The TCR comes from a man aged 18 to 35 in good health. The sample taken for sequencing was naive CD4+ T cells from blood.

CDR3 in DNA: TGTGCCAGCAGCCGGGACAGGGCCAGTGACTATGGCTACACCTTC. Translating gives CASSRDRASDYGYTF. The chain links TRBV4-2 to TRBJ1-2, with 9 nucleotides matching TRBD1. The CDR3 is 15 residues long. CDR1 is LGHNA and CDR2 is YNFKEQ in the germline V gene. V dropped 4 bases and J dropped 3; count of bases not matched to a gene: 6.